This record covers a single TCR beta chain. This receptor's antigen is unknown. No clone much larger than this one lies a single base away; base qualities are absent. The sample comes from a study of T-cell memory formation after mild COVID-19 (dated by TCRdb to 2020 to 2022). The study in broad terms: TCR sequence clusters from the two donors were found to be largely donor specific. Two young, previously healthy adult volunteers made up the cohort, one male and one female. T-cell clones expanding and contracting after mild COVID-19 in a couple of donors were tracked by longitudinal TCRalpha and TCRbeta repertoire sequencing.

Ficoll-Paque density gradient centrifugation was the method used to isolate PBMCs. Inclusive of the bounding cysteine and phenylalanine, the CDR3 is 15 residues long. Only CDR3 DNA remains: 45 bases, in frame from the first base. Looking up the germline V gene yields CDR1 SGDLS and CDR2 YYNGEE. After removal of 3 bases from V and 3 bases from J, the junction retains 5 bases not matched to a gene. Broad study findings and their caveats: Some responding clones were detected in pre-infection memory, suggesting pre-existing cross-reactive memory T cells joined the SARS-CoV-2 response. Balanced CD4/CD8 phenotypes were observed for clones contracting from day 15 to 85, whereas a bias towards CD4+ was observed for a second wave of clones expanding from day 15 to 37. SARS-CoV-2 specificity of the second-wave clones peaking on day 37 was not confirmed. Contracting CD4+ clones turned up mainly in the CM and EM memory subsets, whereas EMRA was where CD8+ clones were enriched. Only two mild cases were covered in the study, and larger cohorts including severe cases with pre-infection samples were considered necessary.

Instrument on record: Illumina NovaSeq 6000. Using 5'RACE with constant-segment primers, TCRalpha and TCRbeta cDNA libraries were constructed, with sample barcodes and unique molecular identifiers added in the process. RNA was extracted from every sample with Trizol reagent. Libraries were amplified in two PCR steps, with a second sample barcode and Illumina TruSeq adapters added in the second step. Libraries were sequenced on an Illumina NovaSeq with 2 x 150 bp paired-end reads. From the authors' description of their analysis: The reads were demultiplexed and collapsed into UMI-guided consensus sequences using migec v1.2.7. Using mixcr v2.1.11, UMI consensuses were aligned to TRA and TRB V and J templates and then assembled into clonotypes. A clonotype was counted as expanded or contracted only when both edgeR and NoisET called the clonotype significant, with the noise models trained on biological replicates. edgeR calls used a false discovery rate-adjusted p below 0.01 and a log2 fold-change threshold of 1. As an exploratory analysis of dynamics, max-normalized trajectories of the 1000 most abundant clonotypes were examined by PCA with hierarchical clustering. Separately sequenced CD4+ and CD8+ repertoires were used to assign the CD4 or CD8 phenotype of responding clones. Through fastp at Q25 and MiXCR, TCRdb rebuilt clones from the public reads, retaining in-frame beta chains. Every distinct CDR3 protein forms one entry, paired with its most common genes and DNA. None of the V and J calls come from the authors' own analysis; TCRdb made them. Counted in this sample were around 310,000 distinct CDR3 sequences; around a sixth of them appeared once. The ten largest clones capture around 24% of the sample.

The specimen was PBMCs or a T cell subset sorted from them (not recorded which). Recombination joined TRBV9 with TRBJ2-3, with TRBD2 matching 9 junction bases. The receptor comes from a man aged 18 to 35 who had mild COVID-19 (a few samples of this study predate the infection). The sample titles of this study are shuffled in the database, so cell type and time point are left out; the donor was told from shared clones. The sequence in DNA is TGTGCCAGCAGCGCGACTAGCGGTATAACAGATACGCAGTATTTT. Its protein product is CASSATSGITDTQYF.